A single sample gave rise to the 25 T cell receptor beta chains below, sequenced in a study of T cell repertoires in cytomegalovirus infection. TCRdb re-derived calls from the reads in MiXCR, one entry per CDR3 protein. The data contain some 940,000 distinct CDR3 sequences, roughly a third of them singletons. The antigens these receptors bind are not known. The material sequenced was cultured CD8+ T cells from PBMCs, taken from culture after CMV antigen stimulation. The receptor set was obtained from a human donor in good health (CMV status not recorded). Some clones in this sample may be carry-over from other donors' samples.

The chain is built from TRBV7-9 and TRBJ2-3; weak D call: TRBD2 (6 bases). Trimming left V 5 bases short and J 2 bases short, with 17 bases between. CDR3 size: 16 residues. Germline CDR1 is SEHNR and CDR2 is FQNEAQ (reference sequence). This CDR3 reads CASSPRTTGHTDTQYF. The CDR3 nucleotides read TGTGCCAGCAGCCCCCGGACTACCGGACACACAGATACGCAGTATTTT.

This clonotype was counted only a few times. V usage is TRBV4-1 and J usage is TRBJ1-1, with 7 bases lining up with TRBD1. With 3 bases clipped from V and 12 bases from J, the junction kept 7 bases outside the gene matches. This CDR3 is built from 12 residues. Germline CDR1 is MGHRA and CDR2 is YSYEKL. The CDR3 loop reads CASSHFRQGTFF. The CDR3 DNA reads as TGCGCCAGCAGCCACTTTCGACAGGGAACTTTCTTT.

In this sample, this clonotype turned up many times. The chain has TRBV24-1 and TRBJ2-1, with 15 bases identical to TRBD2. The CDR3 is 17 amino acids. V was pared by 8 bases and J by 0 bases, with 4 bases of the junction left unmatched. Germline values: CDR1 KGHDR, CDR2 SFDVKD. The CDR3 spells CATMGLAGGTSYNEQFF. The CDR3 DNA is TGTGCCACCATGGGACTAGCGGGGGGAACCTCCTACAATGAGCAGTTCTTC.

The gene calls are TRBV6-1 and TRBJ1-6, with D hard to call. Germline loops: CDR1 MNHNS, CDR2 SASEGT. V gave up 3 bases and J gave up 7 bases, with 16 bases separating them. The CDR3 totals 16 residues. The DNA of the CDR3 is TGTGCCAGCAGTGAGCTACCTCCACCATTGAATTCACCCCTCCACTTT. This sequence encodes CASSELPPPLNSPLHF.

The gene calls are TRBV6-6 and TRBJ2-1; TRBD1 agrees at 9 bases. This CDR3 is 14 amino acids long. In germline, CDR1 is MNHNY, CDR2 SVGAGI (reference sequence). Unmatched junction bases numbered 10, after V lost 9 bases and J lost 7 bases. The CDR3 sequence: CASRGTGSDNEQFF. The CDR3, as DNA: TGTGCCAGTAGGGGGACAGGGTCGGATAATGAGCAGTTCTTC.

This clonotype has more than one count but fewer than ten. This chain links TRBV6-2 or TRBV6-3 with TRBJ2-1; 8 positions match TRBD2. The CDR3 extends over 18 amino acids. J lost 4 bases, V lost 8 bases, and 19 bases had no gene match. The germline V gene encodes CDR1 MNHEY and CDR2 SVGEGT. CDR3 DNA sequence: TGTGCCAGCCTTTCCTCCTTAGCGGGGCCGAATTCGTACAATGAGCAGTTCTTC. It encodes CASLSSLAGPNSYNEQFF.

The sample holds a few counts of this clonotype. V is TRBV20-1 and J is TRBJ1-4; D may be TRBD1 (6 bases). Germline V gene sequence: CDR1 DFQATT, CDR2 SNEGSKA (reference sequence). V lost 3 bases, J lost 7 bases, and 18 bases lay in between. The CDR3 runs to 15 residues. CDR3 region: CSARTGPPPSEKLFF. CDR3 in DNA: TGCAGTGCTAGGACAGGTCCCCCGCCCAGTGAAAAACTGTTTTTT.

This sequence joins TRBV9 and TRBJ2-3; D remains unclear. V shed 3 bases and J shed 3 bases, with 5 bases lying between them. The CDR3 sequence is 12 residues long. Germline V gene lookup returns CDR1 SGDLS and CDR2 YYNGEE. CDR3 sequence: CASSALTDTQYF. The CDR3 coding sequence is TGTGCCAGCAGCGCCTTAACAGATACGCAGTATTTT.

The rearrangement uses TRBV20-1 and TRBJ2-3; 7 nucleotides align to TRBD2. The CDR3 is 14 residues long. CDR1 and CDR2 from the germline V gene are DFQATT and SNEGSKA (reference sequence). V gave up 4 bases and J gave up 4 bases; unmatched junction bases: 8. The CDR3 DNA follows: TGCAGTGCTAATACGGAGCGGGACGCAGATACGCAGTATTTT. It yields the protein CSANTERDADTQYF.

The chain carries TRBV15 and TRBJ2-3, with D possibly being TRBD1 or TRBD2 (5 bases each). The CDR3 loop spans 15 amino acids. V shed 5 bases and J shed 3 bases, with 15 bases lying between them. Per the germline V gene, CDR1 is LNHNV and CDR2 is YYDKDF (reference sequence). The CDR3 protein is CATSALPGATDTQYF. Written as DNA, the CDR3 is TGTGCCACCAGCGCCCTTCCCGGGGCTACAGATACGCAGTATTTT. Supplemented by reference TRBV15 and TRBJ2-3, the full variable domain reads DAMVIQNPRYQVTQFGKPVTLSCSQTLNHNVMYWYQQKSSQAPKLLFHYYDKDFNNEADTPDNFQSRRPNTSFCFLDIRSPGLGDTAMYLCATSALPGATDTQYFGPGTRLTVL.

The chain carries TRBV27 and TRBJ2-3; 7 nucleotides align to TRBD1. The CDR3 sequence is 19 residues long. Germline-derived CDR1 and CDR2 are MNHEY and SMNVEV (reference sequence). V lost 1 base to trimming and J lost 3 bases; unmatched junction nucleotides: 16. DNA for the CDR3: TGTGCCAGCAGTTTATTGGCGACAGGGAAGACCCAGTGGACAGATACGCAGTATTTT. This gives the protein CASSLLATGKTQWTDTQYF.

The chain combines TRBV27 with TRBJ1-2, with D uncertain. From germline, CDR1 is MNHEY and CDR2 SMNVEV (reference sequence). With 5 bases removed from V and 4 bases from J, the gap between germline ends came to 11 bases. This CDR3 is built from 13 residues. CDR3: CASSEGDPYGYTF. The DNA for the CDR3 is TGTGCCAGCAGTGAGGGAGATCCCTATGGCTACACCTTC.

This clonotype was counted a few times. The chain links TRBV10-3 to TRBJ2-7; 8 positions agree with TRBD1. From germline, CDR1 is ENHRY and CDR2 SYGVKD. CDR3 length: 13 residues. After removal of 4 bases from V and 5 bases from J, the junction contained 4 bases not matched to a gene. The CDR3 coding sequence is TGTGCCATCAGTGGGACAGGGTGGGACGAGCAGTACGTC. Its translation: CAISGTGWDEQYV.

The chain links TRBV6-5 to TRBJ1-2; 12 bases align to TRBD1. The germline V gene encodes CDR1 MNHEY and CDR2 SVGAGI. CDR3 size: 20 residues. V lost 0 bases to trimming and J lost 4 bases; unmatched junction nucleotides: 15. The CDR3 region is CASSYSVGTGGISRFYGYTF. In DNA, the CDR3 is TGTGCCAGCAGTTACTCGGTTGGGACAGGGGGCATTTCTCGCTTCTATGGCTACACCTTC.

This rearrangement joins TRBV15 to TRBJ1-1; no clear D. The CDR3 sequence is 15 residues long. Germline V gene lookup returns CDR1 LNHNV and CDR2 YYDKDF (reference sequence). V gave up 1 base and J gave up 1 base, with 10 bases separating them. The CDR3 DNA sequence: TGTGCCACCAGCAGAGTTTTGAGACCGAACACTGAAGCTTTCTTT. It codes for CATSRVLRPNTEAFF.

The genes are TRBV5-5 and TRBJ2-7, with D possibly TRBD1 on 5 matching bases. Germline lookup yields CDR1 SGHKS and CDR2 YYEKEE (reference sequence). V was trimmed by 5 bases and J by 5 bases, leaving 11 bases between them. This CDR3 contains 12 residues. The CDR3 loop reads CASSLRENEQYV. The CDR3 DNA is TGTGCCAGCAGTCTCAGGGAAAACGAGCAGTACGTC.

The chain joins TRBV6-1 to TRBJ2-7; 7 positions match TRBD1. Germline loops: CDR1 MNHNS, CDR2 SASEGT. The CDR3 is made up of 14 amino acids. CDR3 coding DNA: TGTGCCAGCAGCACGGACAGGCCGTCCTACAAGCAGTACGTC. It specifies CASSTDRPSYKQYV.

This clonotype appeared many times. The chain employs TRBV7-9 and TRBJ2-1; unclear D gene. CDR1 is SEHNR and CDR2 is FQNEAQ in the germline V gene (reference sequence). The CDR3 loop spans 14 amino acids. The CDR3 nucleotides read TGTGGCGCGCCGACTGAAAGCTCCTACAATGAGCAGTTCTTC. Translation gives CGAPTESSYNEQFF.

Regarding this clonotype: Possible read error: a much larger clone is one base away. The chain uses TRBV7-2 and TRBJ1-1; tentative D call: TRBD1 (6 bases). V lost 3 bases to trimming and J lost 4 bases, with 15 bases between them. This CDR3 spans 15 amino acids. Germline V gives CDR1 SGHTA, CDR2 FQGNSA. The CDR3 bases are TGTGCCAGCAGCTTTGACCGGGGGGCGGGCACTGAAGCTTTCTTT. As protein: CASSFDRGAGTEAFF.

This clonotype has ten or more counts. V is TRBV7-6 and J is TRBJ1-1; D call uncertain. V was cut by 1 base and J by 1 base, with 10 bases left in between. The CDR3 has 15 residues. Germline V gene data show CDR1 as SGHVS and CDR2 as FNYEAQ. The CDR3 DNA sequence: TGTGCCAGCAGCTTAGACCCTCTGGCGAACACTGAAGCTTTCTTT. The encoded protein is CASSLDPLANTEAFF.

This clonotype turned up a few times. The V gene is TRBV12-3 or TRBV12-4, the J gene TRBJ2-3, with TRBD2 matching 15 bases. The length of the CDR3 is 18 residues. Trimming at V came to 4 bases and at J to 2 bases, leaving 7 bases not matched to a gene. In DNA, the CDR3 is TGTGCCAGCAGTTCCCCGGGACTAGCGGGGGGCTACACAGATACGCAGTATTTT. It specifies CASSSPGLAGGYTDTQYF.

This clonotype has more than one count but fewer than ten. As DNA, the CDR3 is TGTGCCAGCAGTTTAGAGAATCCCGAGACCCAGTACTTC. Amino acids: CASSLENPETQYF. V is TRBV12-3 or TRBV12-4 and J is TRBJ2-5; no clear D. CDR3 length: 13 amino acids. Between the trimmed V and J ends, which lost 1 base and 5 bases, there was a span of 8 bases.

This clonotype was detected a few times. This CDR3 reads CASSPSGLHQPQHF. The CDR3 bases are TGTGCCAGCAGCCCCAGCGGGCTACATCAGCCCCAGCATTTT. The chain couples TRBV27 to TRBJ1-5; D not certain. Looked up from germline, CDR1 is MNHEY and CDR2 is SMNVEV (reference sequence). The CDR3 runs 14 residues. Trimming left V 6 bases short and J 5 bases short, with 14 bases between.

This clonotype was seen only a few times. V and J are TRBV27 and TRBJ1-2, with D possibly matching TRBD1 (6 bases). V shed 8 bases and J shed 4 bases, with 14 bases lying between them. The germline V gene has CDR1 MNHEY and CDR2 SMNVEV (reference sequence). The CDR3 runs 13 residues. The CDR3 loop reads CASSWGASYGYTF. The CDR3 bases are TGTGCCAGCTCCTGGGGGGCTAGCTATGGCTACACCTTC.

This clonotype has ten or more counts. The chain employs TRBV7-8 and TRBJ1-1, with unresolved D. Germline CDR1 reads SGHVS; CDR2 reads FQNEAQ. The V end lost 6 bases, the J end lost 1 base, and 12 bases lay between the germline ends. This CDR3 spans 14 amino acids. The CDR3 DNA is TGTGCCAGCAGTCCCCGGCCGAGGAACACTGAAGCTTTCTTT. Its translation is CASSPRPRNTEAFF.